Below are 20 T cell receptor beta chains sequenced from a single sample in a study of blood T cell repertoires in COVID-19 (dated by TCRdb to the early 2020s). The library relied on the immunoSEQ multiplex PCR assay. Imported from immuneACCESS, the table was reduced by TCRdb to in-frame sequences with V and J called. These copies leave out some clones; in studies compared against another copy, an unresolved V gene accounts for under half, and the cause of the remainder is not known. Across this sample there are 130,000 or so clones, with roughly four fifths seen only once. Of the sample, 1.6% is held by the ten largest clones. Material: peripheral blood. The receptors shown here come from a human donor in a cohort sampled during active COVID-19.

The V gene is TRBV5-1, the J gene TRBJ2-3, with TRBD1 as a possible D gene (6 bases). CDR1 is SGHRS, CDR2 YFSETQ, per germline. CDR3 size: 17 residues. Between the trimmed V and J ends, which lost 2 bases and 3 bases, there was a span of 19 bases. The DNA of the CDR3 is TGCGCCAGCAGCTTTAACCGGGACACTCAAATGACAGATACGCAGTATTTT. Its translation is CASSFNRDTQMTDTQYF.

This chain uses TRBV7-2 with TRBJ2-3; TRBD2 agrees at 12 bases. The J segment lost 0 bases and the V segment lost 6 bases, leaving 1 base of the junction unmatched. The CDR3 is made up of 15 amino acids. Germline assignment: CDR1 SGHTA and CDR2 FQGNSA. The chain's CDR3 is CASRLAGGSTDTQYF. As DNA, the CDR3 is TGTGCCAGCAGACTAGCGGGAGGCAGCACAGATACGCAGTATTTT.

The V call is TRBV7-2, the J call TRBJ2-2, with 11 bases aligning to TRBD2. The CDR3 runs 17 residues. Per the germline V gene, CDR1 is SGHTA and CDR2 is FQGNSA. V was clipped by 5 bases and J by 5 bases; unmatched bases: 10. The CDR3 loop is CASSPKLAGVLTGELFF. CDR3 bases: TGTGCCAGCAGCCCCAAACTAGCGGGAGTATTGACCGGGGAGCTGTTTTTT.

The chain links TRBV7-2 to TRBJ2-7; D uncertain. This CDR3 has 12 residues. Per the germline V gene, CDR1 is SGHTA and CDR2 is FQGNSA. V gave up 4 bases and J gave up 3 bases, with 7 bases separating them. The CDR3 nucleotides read TGTGCCAGCAGCTCTCCGGGCTACGAGCAGTACTTC. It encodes CASSSPGYEQYF.

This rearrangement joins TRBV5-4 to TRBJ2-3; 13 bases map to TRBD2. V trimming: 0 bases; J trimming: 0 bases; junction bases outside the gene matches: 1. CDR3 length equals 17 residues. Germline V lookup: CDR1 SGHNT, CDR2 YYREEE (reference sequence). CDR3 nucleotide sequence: TGTGCCAGCAGCTTGGGACTAGCGGGGGGAAGCACAGATACGCAGTATTTT. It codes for CASSLGLAGGSTDTQYF.

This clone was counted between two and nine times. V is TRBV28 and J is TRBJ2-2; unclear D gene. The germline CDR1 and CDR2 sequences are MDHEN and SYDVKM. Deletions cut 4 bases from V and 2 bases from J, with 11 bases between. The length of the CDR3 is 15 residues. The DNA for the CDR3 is TGTGCCAGCAGTTACAGATTAGGTAACACCGGGGAGCTGTTTTTT. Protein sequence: CASSYRLGNTGELFF. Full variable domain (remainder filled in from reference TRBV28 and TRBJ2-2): DVKVTQSSRYLVKRTGEKVFLECVQDMDHENMFWYRQDPGLGLRLIYFSYDVKMKEKGDIPEGYSVSREKKERFSLILESASTNQTSMYLCASSYRLGNTGELFFGEGSRLTVL.

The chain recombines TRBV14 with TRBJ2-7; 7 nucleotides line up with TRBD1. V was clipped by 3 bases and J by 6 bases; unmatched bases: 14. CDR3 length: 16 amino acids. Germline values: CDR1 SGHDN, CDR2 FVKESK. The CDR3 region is CASSHGPTKGASEQYF. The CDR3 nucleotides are TGTGCCAGCAGCCACGGTCCGACTAAGGGGGCCAGCGAGCAGTACTTC.

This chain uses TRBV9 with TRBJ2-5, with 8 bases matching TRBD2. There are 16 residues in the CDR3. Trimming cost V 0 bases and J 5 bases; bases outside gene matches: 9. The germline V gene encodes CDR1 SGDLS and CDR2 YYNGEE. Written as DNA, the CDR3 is TGTGCCAGCAGCGTAGGGTTAGCGGGAAGTAGCGAGACCCAGTACTTC. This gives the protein CASSVGLAGSSETQYF.

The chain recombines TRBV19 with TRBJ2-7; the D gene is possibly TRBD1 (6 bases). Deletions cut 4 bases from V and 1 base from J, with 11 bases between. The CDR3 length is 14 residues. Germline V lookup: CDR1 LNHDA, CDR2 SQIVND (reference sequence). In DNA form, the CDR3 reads TGTGCCAGTAGTACCTTGACAGGTTCCTACGAGCAGTACTTC. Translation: CASSTLTGSYEQYF. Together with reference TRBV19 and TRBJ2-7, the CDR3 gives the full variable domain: DGGITQSPKYLFRKEGQNVTLSCEQNLNHDAMYWYRQDPGQGLRLIYYSQIVNDFQKGDIAEGYSVSREKKESFPLTVTSAQKNPTAFYLCASSTLTGSYEQYFGPGTRLTVT.

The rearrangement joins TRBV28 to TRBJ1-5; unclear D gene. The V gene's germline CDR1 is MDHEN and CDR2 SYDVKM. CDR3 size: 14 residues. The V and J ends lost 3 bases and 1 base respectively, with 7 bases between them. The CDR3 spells CASSFPGSNQPQHF. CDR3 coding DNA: TGTGCCAGCAGTTTTCCCGGGAGCAATCAGCCCCAGCATTTT.

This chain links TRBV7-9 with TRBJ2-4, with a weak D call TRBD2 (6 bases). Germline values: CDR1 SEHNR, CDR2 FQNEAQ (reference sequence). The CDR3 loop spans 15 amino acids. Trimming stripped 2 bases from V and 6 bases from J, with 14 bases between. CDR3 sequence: CASSLHGGVGNIQYF. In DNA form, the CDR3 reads TGTGCCAGCAGCTTACACGGAGGGGTAGGAAACATTCAGTACTTC.

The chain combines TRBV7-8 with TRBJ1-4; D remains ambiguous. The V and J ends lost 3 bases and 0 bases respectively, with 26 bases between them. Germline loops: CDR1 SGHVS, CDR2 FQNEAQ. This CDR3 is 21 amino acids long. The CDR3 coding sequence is TGTGCCAGCAGCTTCCCTGTTATTCGGTCGACACACGGCGCAACTAATGAAAAACTGTTTTTT. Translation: CASSFPVIRSTHGATNEKLFF.

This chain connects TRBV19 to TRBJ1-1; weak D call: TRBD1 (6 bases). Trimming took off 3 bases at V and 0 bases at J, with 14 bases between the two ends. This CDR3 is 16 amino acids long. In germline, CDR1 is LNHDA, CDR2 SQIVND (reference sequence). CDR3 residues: CASSMGSHRVNTEAFF. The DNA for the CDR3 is TGTGCCAGTAGTATGGGAAGTCACAGGGTGAACACTGAAGCTTTCTTT.

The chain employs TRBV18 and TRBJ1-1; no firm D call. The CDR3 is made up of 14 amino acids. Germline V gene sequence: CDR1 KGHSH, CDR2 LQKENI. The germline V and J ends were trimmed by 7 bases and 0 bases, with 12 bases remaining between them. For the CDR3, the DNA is TGTGCCAGCTTTGACCGGAGGATGAACACTGAAGCTTTCTTT. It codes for CASFDRRMNTEAFF.

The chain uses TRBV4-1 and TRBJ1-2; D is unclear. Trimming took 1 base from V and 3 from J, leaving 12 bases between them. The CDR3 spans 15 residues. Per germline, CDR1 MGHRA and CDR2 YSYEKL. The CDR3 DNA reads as TGCGCCAGCAGCCAAGTCGGTGGTTTGGACTATGGCTACACCTTC. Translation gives CASSQVGGLDYGYTF.

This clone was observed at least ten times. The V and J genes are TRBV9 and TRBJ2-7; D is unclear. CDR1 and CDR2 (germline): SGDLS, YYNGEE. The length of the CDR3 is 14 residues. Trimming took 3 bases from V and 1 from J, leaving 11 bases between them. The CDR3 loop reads CASSARSWSYEQYF. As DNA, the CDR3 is TGTGCCAGCAGCGCCCGGAGCTGGTCCTACGAGCAGTACTTC.

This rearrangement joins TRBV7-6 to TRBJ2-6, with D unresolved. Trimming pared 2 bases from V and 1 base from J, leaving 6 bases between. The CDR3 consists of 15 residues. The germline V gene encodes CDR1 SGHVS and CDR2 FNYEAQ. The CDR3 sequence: CASSLFASGANVLTF. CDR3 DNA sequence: TGTGCCAGCAGCTTATTTGCGTCTGGGGCCAACGTCCTGACTTTC.

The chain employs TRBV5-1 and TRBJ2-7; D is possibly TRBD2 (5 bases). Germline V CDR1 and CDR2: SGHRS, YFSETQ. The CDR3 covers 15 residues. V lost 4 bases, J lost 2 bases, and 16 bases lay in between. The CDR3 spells CASSPAAGPPYEQYF. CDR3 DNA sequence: TGCGCCAGCAGCCCTGCTGCGGGCCCACCCTACGAGCAGTACTTC.

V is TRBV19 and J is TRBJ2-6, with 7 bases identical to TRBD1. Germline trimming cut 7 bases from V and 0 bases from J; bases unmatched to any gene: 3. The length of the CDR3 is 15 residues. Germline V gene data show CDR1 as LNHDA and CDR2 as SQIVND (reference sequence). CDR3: CASKGTDSGANVLTF. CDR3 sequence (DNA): TGTGCCAGTAAAGGGACAGACTCTGGGGCCAACGTCCTGACTTTC.

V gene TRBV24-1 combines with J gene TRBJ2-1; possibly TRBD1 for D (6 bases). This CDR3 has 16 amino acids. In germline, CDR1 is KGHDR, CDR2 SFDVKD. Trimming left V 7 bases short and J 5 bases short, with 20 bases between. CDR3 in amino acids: CATSASGTSRNNEQFF. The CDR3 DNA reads TGTGCCACCAGCGCTTCCGGGACATCCAGGAACAATGAGCAGTTCTTC.